This T cell receptor beta chain was recorded in a study of CXCR3-negative and CXCR3-positive naive CD8 T cells. The study, taken as a whole, reports: With CXCR3 expression partially decreased after cryopreservation, most assays relied on fresh PBMCs. From TRB CDR3 properties, TCR strength was inferred; surface CD5 did not differ between naive subsets.

UMI-labeled TRB cDNA libraries were prepared by 5' RACE. TCRdb re-called the 5' RACE reads; every CDR3 protein appears as one record, without DNA. The listing contains about 56,000 distinct CDR3 sequences. About this clonotype: As yet, its antigen is unknown.

Germline values: CDR1 LGHDT, CDR2 YNNKEL (reference sequence). The CDR3 is made up of 19 amino acids. Sequencing was performed on memory CD8+ T cells from blood. The sequence derives from a human donor in good health. Some clones in this sample may be carry-over from other donors' samples. The chain carries TRBV3-1 and TRBJ2-1; TCRdb picks TRBD2, but there is no DNA to check that call. CDR3 loop: CASSQGTSGLEHAYNEQFF.